The rows below give T cell receptor beta chains drawn from one sample of a study of radiotherapy plus CTLA-4 blockade in lung cancer. Assay: immunoSEQ multiplex PCR; the TCRdb copy retains only in-frame clones and omits some. The sample has 80,000 to 100,000 clones, almost 90% seen once. This specimen was peripheral blood, taken from a patient treated with radiotherapy plus ipilimumab. The receptors were gathered from a human donor with non-small cell lung cancer that progressed on radiotherapy plus ipilimumab. Both conserved end residues are part of each CDR3. Fields, in order: D gene, J gene, V gene, CDR3 DNA, CDR3 protein. The D gene is left open where the match is weak.

>TRBD1|TRBJ1-2|TRBV5-1
TGCGCCAGCAGCTTTCGGGACAGGAATGGCTACACCTTC
CASSFRDRNGYTF
>.|TRBJ1-1|TRBV19
TGTGCCAGTAGTATAGATCGTAGGGCTCTCGACACTGAAGCTTTCTTT
CASSIDRRALDTEAFF
>.|TRBJ1-2|TRBV5-1
TGCGCCAGCAGCTTAGGAAACCGCTATGGCTACACCTTC
CASSLGNRYGYTF
>TRBD1|TRBJ1-5|TRBV18
TGTGCCAGCTCAGAAAGGACAGGGGGGAATCAGCCCCAGCATTTT
CASSERTGGNQPQHF
>TRBD2|TRBJ2-7|TRBV5-6
TGTGCCAGCAGCTTGATGGGACTAGCGGGAGTAAAGGGCCTTCAGTACTTC
CASSLMGLAGVKGLQYF
>TRBD1|TRBJ1-2|TRBV30
TGTGCCTGGAGTCCGCCCGGGACAGGGTATGGTAGGGGCTACACCTTC
CAWSPPGTGYGRGYTF
>TRBD2|TRBJ2-7|TRBV7-3
TGTGCCAGCAGCTTAGGGAGCGGGAGTAGTTACGAGCAGTACTTC
CASSLGSGSSYEQYF
>.|TRBJ2-1|TRBV29-1
TGCAGCGTTGGAGTGAGATCTCTTGACAATGAGCAGTTCTTC
CSVGVRSLDNEQFF
>TRBD1|TRBJ2-5|TRBV5-1
TGCGCCAGCAGCGACAGGGACGAGACCCAGTACTTC
CASSDRDETQYF
>.|TRBJ2-3|TRBV6-6
TGTGCCAGCAGCCCACACCGGGAAGGTCCAGATACGCAGTATTTT
CASSPHREGPDTQYF
>TRBD1|TRBJ2-2|TRBV29-1
TGCAGCGTTGATCAACAGGGGACCGGGGAGCTGTTTTTT
CSVDQQGTGELFF
>.|TRBJ2-1|TRBV30
TGTGCCTGGAGTACAGTGTACAATGAGCAGTTCTTC
CAWSTVYNEQFF